Listed below are T cell receptor beta chains from one sample, sequenced in a study of cytomegalovirus exposure and HLA in healthy donors. TCRdb's table, derived via immunoSEQ multiplex PCR, lists solely in-frame clones and lacks some. The table has approximately 210,000 clones, 79% seen once; the top ten hold more than 1.5%. The sequenced sample was PBMCs. The receptors come from a girl aged 10-17 years in good health and CMV-seropositive. Each CDR3 is given with its conserved first and last residue. Each record gives: CDR3 DNA, CDR3 protein, V gene, J gene, D gene, clone size. D genes are given only for firm matches. Part of the rows lack a size; the others show once, few, many or a class for expanded clones.

cdr3_nt: TGTGCCAGCAGATCTACGAGGGTCGGGAACTATGGCTACACCTTC; cdr3_aa: CASRSTRVGNYGYTF; v_call: TRBV7-9; j_call: TRBJ1-2; d_call: .; clone_size: once
cdr3_nt: TGCGCCAGCAGCCAAGGGTCTCGGACAGGGGATAACTATGGCTACACCTTC; cdr3_aa: CASSQGSRTGDNYGYTF; v_call: TRBV4-3; j_call: TRBJ1-2; d_call: TRBD1; clone_size: .
cdr3_nt: TGTGCCAGCAGCCCGGCGACCGTCAGGACCCTCCACTTT; cdr3_aa: CASSPATVRTLHF; v_call: TRBV7-8; j_call: TRBJ1-6; d_call: .; clone_size: .
cdr3_nt: TGTGCAAGTCGCTTTCTCAGGACTAGCGGGGGTTATGAGCAGTTCTTC; cdr3_aa: CASRFLRTSGGYEQFF; v_call: TRBV12-2; j_call: TRBJ2-1; d_call: .; clone_size: .
cdr3_nt: TGTGCCAGCAGCTTAGTCGGGGGAAAGACATTTAATGAGCAGTTCTTC; cdr3_aa: CASSLVGGKTFNEQFF; v_call: TRBV7-2; j_call: TRBJ2-1; d_call: .; clone_size: once
cdr3_nt: TGCAGCGCTGAAGCGGGGGGGTCTTTCTTT; cdr3_aa: CSAEAGGSFF; v_call: TRBV29-1; j_call: TRBJ1-1; d_call: .; clone_size: .
cdr3_nt: TGTGCCAGCAGCCCCAGACTAGCGGGGGGCCAAGAGACCCAGTACTTC; cdr3_aa: CASSPRLAGGQETQYF; v_call: TRBV7-2; j_call: TRBJ2-5; d_call: TRBD2; clone_size: .
cdr3_nt: TGTGCCAGCAGTGACGGACAGGGGGGAGGCACAGATACGCAGTATTTT; cdr3_aa: CASSDGQGGGTDTQYF; v_call: TRBV6-4; j_call: TRBJ2-3; d_call: TRBD1; clone_size: .
cdr3_nt: TGCGCCAGCAGCCGGACTAGCGGGGGGGCCGCAGATACGCAGTATTTT; cdr3_aa: CASSRTSGGAADTQYF; v_call: TRBV10-2; j_call: TRBJ2-3; d_call: TRBD2; clone_size: .
cdr3_nt: TGCAGCGTTGGGGGGGGAAACTATGGCTACACCTTC; cdr3_aa: CSVGGGNYGYTF; v_call: TRBV29-1; j_call: TRBJ1-2; d_call: .; clone_size: once
cdr3_nt: TGTGCCATCAGTGAGGTGCTAGGAGGCACCGGGGAGCTGTTTTTT; cdr3_aa: CAISEVLGGTGELFF; v_call: TRBV10-3; j_call: TRBJ2-2; d_call: .; clone_size: .
cdr3_nt: TGTGCCAGCAGCCAAGACCGGGACAGAACCTACGAGCAGTACTTC; cdr3_aa: CASSQDRDRTYEQYF; v_call: TRBV11-2; j_call: TRBJ2-7; d_call: TRBD1; clone_size: .
cdr3_nt: TGTGCCAGCAGCTTACAGGGTGGCACCGGGGAGCTGTTTTTT; cdr3_aa: CASSLQGGTGELFF; v_call: TRBV11-2; j_call: TRBJ2-2; d_call: .; clone_size: .
cdr3_nt: TGTGCCAGCACCATCCGGACTAGCGGGGTTATGAACACCGGGGAGCTGTTTTTT; cdr3_aa: CASTIRTSGVMNTGELFF; v_call: TRBV27; j_call: TRBJ2-2; d_call: TRBD2; clone_size: .
cdr3_nt: TGTGCCAGCAGCCCCGGGACGGGGGGCACTGATACGCAGTATTTT; cdr3_aa: CASSPGTGGTDTQYF; v_call: TRBV11-3; j_call: TRBJ2-3; d_call: .; clone_size: .
cdr3_nt: TGTGTCATCAAGCAGAAGGCGGCATACGAAAAACTGTTTTTT; cdr3_aa: CVIKQKAAYEKLFF; v_call: TRBV2; j_call: TRBJ1-4; d_call: .; clone_size: few
cdr3_nt: TGTGCCAGCAGTTACCAGTTCGCCTACGAGCAGTACTTC; cdr3_aa: CASSYQFAYEQYF; v_call: TRBV6-5; j_call: TRBJ2-7; d_call: .; clone_size: .
cdr3_nt: TGTGCCATCAGTGACGGTTCTAACTATGGCTACACCTTC; cdr3_aa: CAISDGSNYGYTF; v_call: TRBV10-3; j_call: TRBJ1-2; d_call: .; clone_size: .
cdr3_nt: TGCAGCGGCGGACATAGCTCCTACGAGCAGTACTTC; cdr3_aa: CSGGHSSYEQYF; v_call: TRBV29-1; j_call: TRBJ2-7; d_call: .; clone_size: .
cdr3_nt: TGCAGCGTTCACCCTCTCGGACTAGCGGGGGGGTCCGCCTACAATGAGCAGTTCTTC; cdr3_aa: CSVHPLGLAGGSAYNEQFF; v_call: TRBV29-1; j_call: TRBJ2-1; d_call: TRBD2; clone_size: .
cdr3_nt: TGTGCCAGCAGCCCTACCCAGACAGGGTTTAATAGCAATCAGCCCCAGCATTTT; cdr3_aa: CASSPTQTGFNSNQPQHF; v_call: TRBV4-2; j_call: TRBJ1-5; d_call: TRBD1; clone_size: .
cdr3_nt: TGTGCCAGCCGTTACAGGGGGAACTACGAGCAGTACTTC; cdr3_aa: CASRYRGNYEQYF; v_call: TRBV13; j_call: TRBJ2-7; d_call: TRBD1; clone_size: once
cdr3_nt: TGTGCCAGCAGTTACTCCCTAGCGGGGATTTCGTACGAGCAGTACTTC; cdr3_aa: CASSYSLAGISYEQYF; v_call: TRBV6-5; j_call: TRBJ2-7; d_call: TRBD2; clone_size: .
cdr3_nt: TGTGCCAGCAGTGACCAACCGGCAGGGACTAATGAAAAACTGTTTTTT; cdr3_aa: CASSDQPAGTNEKLFF; v_call: TRBV6-1; j_call: TRBJ1-4; d_call: .; clone_size: .
cdr3_nt: TGCGCCAGCAGCAGGGGGACAGGGGTCGAGCAGTACTTC; cdr3_aa: CASSRGTGVEQYF; v_call: TRBV5-1; j_call: TRBJ2-7; d_call: TRBD1; clone_size: .
cdr3_nt: TGTGCCTGGAGCCCAGGGTATAGCAATCAGCCCCAGCATTTT; cdr3_aa: CAWSPGYSNQPQHF; v_call: TRBV30; j_call: TRBJ1-5; d_call: .; clone_size: .
cdr3_nt: TGTGCCAGCGGTGACGGACACGCTGGGGCCAACGTCCTGACTTTC; cdr3_aa: CASGDGHAGANVLTF; v_call: TRBV7-8; j_call: TRBJ2-6; d_call: .; clone_size: .
cdr3_nt: TGTGCCAGCAGGGACAACAGGGGGCCGGAGACCCAGTACTTC; cdr3_aa: CASRDNRGPETQYF; v_call: TRBV6-1; j_call: TRBJ2-5; d_call: TRBD1; clone_size: .
cdr3_nt: TGTGCCAGCAGCTTTTCAGGTTCTTACAATGAGCAGTTCTTC; cdr3_aa: CASSFSGSYNEQFF; v_call: TRBV7-6; j_call: TRBJ2-1; d_call: .; clone_size: .
cdr3_nt: TGTGCCAGCAGCTTAGGACTACAGGGTTTGCTTAGCACAGATACGCAGTATTTT; cdr3_aa: CASSLGLQGLLSTDTQYF; v_call: TRBV13; j_call: TRBJ2-3; d_call: .; clone_size: .
cdr3_nt: TGTGCCAGCCGGCTCACGACAGGGCAAGAGACCCAGTACTTC; cdr3_aa: CASRLTTGQETQYF; v_call: TRBV7-8; j_call: TRBJ2-5; d_call: TRBD1; clone_size: .
cdr3_nt: TGTGCCAGCAGCCCCCCGCGTCGGACTAAAGAGACCCAGTACTTC; cdr3_aa: CASSPPRRTKETQYF; v_call: TRBV11-3; j_call: TRBJ2-5; d_call: .; clone_size: .
cdr3_nt: TGCGCCAGCAGCCAAGATACTAGCAGGGCCGGGGAGCTGTTTTTT; cdr3_aa: CASSQDTSRAGELFF; v_call: TRBV4-3; j_call: TRBJ2-2; d_call: .; clone_size: .
cdr3_nt: TGTGCCAGCAGCTTAGTAGGGGCCGGGGAGCTGTTTTTT; cdr3_aa: CASSLVGAGELFF; v_call: TRBV11-3; j_call: TRBJ2-2; d_call: .; clone_size: .
cdr3_nt: TGTGCCTGGACCGGGAGTCCCGAAGCTTTCTTT; cdr3_aa: CAWTGSPEAFF; v_call: TRBV30; j_call: TRBJ1-1; d_call: .; clone_size: once
cdr3_nt: TGTGCCAGCAGCTTAGGTTCGCACAGCCCTTCAACTAACTATGGCTACACCTTC; cdr3_aa: CASSLGSHSPSTNYGYTF; v_call: TRBV7-9; j_call: TRBJ1-2; d_call: .; clone_size: .
cdr3_nt: TGTGCCAGCAGCTTCCAGGGGGCCAACACTGAAGCTTTCTTT; cdr3_aa: CASSFQGANTEAFF; v_call: TRBV7-2; j_call: TRBJ1-1; d_call: TRBD1; clone_size: .
cdr3_nt: TGTGCCATCAGCCCAGGGGACTCTGGAAACACCATATATTTT; cdr3_aa: CAISPGDSGNTIYF; v_call: TRBV10-3; j_call: TRBJ1-3; d_call: .; clone_size: few
cdr3_nt: TGTGCCAGCAGCGTAGGCCCCCGGGGAGCCATAGGGGAGCTGTTTTTT; cdr3_aa: CASSVGPRGAIGELFF; v_call: TRBV9; j_call: TRBJ2-2; d_call: .; clone_size: .
cdr3_nt: TGTGCCAGTGGGAGAAGAGAGACCCAGTACTTC; cdr3_aa: CASGRRETQYF; v_call: TRBV5-6; j_call: TRBJ2-5; d_call: .; clone_size: .
cdr3_nt: TGTGCCACCAGCCTAGGACAGGCCAACGAGCAGTACTTC; cdr3_aa: CATSLGQANEQYF; v_call: TRBV15; j_call: TRBJ2-7; d_call: TRBD1; clone_size: .
cdr3_nt: TGTGCCAGTAGAAATAGCGGGTCCTACAATGAGCAGTTCTTC; cdr3_aa: CASRNSGSYNEQFF; v_call: TRBV19; j_call: TRBJ2-1; d_call: TRBD2; clone_size: .
cdr3_nt: TGTGCCTGGAGGCCCGGGACAGGTTTAAACATTCAGTACTTC; cdr3_aa: CAWRPGTGLNIQYF; v_call: TRBV30; j_call: TRBJ2-4; d_call: TRBD1; clone_size: .
cdr3_nt: TGTGCCTGGAGTGGGGGCCTGCAGACCCAGTACTTC; cdr3_aa: CAWSGGLQTQYF; v_call: TRBV30; j_call: TRBJ2-5; d_call: .; clone_size: .
cdr3_nt: TGTGCCAGACTGCTCAGCGGGACGCGTGTTACTGGGGCCAACGTCCTGACTTTC; cdr3_aa: CARLLSGTRVTGANVLTF; v_call: TRBV19; j_call: TRBJ2-6; d_call: TRBD2; clone_size: .
cdr3_nt: TGTGCCAGCAGTGACTCGATAGGGGGCTCTGAGCAGTTCTTC; cdr3_aa: CASSDSIGGSEQFF; v_call: TRBV6-4; j_call: TRBJ2-1; d_call: TRBD1; clone_size: .
cdr3_nt: TGTGCCAGCAGCTTGGGACTAGCGAGCACAGATACGCAGTATTTT; cdr3_aa: CASSLGLASTDTQYF; v_call: TRBV7-2; j_call: TRBJ2-3; d_call: TRBD2; clone_size: .
cdr3_nt: TGTGCCAGCAGCTTAGGGCCAACCGGGGAGCTGTTTTTT; cdr3_aa: CASSLGPTGELFF; v_call: TRBV7-6; j_call: TRBJ2-2; d_call: .; clone_size: .
cdr3_nt: TGTGCCAGCAGCTTAGTTGAAGTGGCAGGCAGTTATGGCTACACCTTC; cdr3_aa: CASSLVEVAGSYGYTF; v_call: TRBV7-2; j_call: TRBJ1-2; d_call: .; clone_size: .
cdr3_nt: TGTGCCAGCAGCTTGGGTCGCGGGGGGGATGTCACAGATACGCAGTATTTT; cdr3_aa: CASSLGRGGDVTDTQYF; v_call: TRBV5-4; j_call: TRBJ2-3; d_call: TRBD2; clone_size: .
cdr3_nt: TGTGCCAGCAGCGACCTCACCGGGACAGCTTCTTATAATTCACCCCTCCACTTT; cdr3_aa: CASSDLTGTASYNSPLHF; v_call: TRBV11-3; j_call: TRBJ1-6; d_call: TRBD1; clone_size: .
cdr3_nt: TGTGCTAGTGGTACCGGACAGGGGGCCCAGCCCCAGCATTTT; cdr3_aa: CASGTGQGAQPQHF; v_call: TRBV12-5; j_call: TRBJ1-5; d_call: TRBD1; clone_size: .
cdr3_nt: TGCGCCAGCAGCTTGGTAGCGGGGGGGGCGGAGACCCAGTACTTC; cdr3_aa: CASSLVAGGAETQYF; v_call: TRBV5-1; j_call: TRBJ2-5; d_call: TRBD2; clone_size: .
cdr3_nt: TGCAGCGTTGAAAGAGGACAGGCAGGCGGCTACACCTTC; cdr3_aa: CSVERGQAGGYTF; v_call: TRBV29-1; j_call: TRBJ1-2; d_call: TRBD1; clone_size: .
cdr3_nt: TGTGCCAGCAGCTTAGGCCAGGGACTAGCGGTCTACGAGCAGTACTTC; cdr3_aa: CASSLGQGLAVYEQYF; v_call: TRBV7-2; j_call: TRBJ2-7; d_call: TRBD2; clone_size: .
cdr3_nt: TGTGCCAGCACGGTACAGTACGAGCAGTACTTC; cdr3_aa: CASTVQYEQYF; v_call: TRBV2; j_call: TRBJ2-7; d_call: .; clone_size: .
cdr3_nt: TGTGCCAGCAGCTTAGGCAGGGGGAATGAAAAACTGTTTTTT; cdr3_aa: CASSLGRGNEKLFF; v_call: TRBV11-2; j_call: TRBJ1-4; d_call: TRBD1; clone_size: .
cdr3_nt: TGTGCCAGCAGGGCCCTAGAGGAGGAAAAGGAGCTGTTTTTT; cdr3_aa: CASRALEEEKELFF; v_call: TRBV5-6; j_call: TRBJ2-2; d_call: .; clone_size: .